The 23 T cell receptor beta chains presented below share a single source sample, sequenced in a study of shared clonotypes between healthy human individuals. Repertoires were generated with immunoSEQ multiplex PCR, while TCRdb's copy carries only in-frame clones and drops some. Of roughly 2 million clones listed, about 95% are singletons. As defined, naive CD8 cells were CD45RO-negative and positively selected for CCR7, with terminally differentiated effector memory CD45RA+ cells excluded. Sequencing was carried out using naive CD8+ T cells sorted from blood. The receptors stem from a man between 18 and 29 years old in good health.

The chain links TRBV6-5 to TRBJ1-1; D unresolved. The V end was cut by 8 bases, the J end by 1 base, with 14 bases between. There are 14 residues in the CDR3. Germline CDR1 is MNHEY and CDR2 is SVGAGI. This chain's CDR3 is CASGFREGNTEAFF. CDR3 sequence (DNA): TGTGCCAGCGGCTTTCGGGAGGGGAACACTGAAGCTTTCTTT.

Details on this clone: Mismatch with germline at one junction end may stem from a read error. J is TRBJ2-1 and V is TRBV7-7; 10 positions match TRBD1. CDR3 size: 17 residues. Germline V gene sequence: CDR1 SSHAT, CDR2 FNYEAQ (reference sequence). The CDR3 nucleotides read TGTGCTAGCAGCCCGCCGGGACAGGGGAGCTCCTACAATGAGCAGTTCTTC. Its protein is CASSPPGQGSSYNEQFF.

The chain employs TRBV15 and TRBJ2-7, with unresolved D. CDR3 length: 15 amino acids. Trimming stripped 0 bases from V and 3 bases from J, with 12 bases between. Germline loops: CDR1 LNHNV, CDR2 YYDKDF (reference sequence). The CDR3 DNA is TGTGCCACCAGCAGAGATTTGGCCAGAGACTACGAGCAGTACTTC. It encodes CATSRDLARDYEQYF.

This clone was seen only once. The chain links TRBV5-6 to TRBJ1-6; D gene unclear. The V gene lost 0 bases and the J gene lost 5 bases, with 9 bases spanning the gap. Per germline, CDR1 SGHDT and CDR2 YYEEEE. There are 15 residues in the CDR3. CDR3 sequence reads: CASSLVSGDNSPLHF. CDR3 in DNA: TGTGCCAGCAGCTTGGTTAGCGGGGATAATTCACCCCTCCACTTT.

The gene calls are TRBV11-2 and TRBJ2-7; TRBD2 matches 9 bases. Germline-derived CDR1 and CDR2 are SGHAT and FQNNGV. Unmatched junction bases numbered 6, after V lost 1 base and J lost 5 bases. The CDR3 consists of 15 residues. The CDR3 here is CASSLVWASGDEQYF. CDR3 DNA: TGTGCCAGCAGCTTAGTGTGGGCTAGCGGGGACGAGCAGTACTTC.

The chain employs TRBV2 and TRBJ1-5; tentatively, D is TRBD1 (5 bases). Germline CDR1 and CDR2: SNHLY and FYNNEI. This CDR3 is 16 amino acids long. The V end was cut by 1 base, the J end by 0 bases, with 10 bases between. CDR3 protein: CASSEGQGYSNQPQHF. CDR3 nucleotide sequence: TGTGCCAGCAGTGAAGGGCAGGGATATAGCAATCAGCCCCAGCATTTT.

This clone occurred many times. The CDR3 protein is CAWSRVSGIYEQYF. CDR3 coding DNA: TGTGCCTGGAGCCGGGTTAGCGGTATCTACGAGCAGTACTTC. This rearrangement joins TRBV30 to TRBJ2-7; a possible D gene is TRBD2 (6 bases). V was cut by 3 bases and J by 3 bases, with 15 bases left in between. Germline CDR1 is GTSNPN and CDR2 is SVGIG (reference sequence). This CDR3 is built from 14 residues.

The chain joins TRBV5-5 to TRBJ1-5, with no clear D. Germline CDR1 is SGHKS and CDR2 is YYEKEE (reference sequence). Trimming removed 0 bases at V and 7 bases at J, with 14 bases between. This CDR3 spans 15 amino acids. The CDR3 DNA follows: TGTGCCAGCAGCTTGGATCGCAGCCTGGGACAGCCCCAGCATTTT. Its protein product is CASSLDRSLGQPQHF. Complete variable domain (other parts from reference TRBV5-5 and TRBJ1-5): DAGVTQSPTHLIKTRGQQVTLRCSPISGHKSVSWYQQVLGQGPQFIFQYYEKEERGRGNFPDRFSARQFPNYSSELNVNALLLGDSALYLCASSLDRSLGQPQHFGDGTRLSIL.

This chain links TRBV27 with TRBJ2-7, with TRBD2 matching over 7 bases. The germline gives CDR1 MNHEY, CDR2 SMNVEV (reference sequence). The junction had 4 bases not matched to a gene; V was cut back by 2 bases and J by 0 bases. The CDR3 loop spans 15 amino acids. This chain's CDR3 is CASSLREAFSYEQYF. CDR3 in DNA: TGTGCCAGCAGTTTACGGGAGGCCTTCTCCTACGAGCAGTACTTC.

This CDR3 is CASSQGDNFNYGYTF. Here the CDR3 DNA reads TGCGCCAGCAGCCAAGGGGACAACTTTAACTATGGCTACACCTTC. The rearrangement links TRBV4-3 to TRBJ1-2; possibly TRBD1 for D (6 bases). Germline CDR1 reads LGHNA; CDR2 reads YSLEER. Trimming shortened V by 1 base and J by 1 base, and 10 bases separated the two germline ends. This CDR3 has 15 amino acids.

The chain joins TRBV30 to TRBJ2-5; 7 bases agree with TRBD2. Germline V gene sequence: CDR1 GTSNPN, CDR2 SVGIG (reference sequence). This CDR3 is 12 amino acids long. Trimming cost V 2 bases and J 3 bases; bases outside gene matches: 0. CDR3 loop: CAWSSGEETQYF. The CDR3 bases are TGTGCCTGGAGTAGCGGGGAAGAGACCCAGTACTTC.

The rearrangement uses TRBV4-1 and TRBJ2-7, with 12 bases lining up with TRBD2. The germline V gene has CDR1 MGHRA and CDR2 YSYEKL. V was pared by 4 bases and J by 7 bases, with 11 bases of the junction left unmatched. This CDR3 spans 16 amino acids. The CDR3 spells CASSLEPSGLAGEQYF. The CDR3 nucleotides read TGCGCCAGCAGCCTGGAGCCATCCGGACTAGCGGGGGAGCAGTACTTC.

Here the CDR3 reads CASSVGEGGLFGETQYF. The CDR3 coding sequence is TGTGCCAGCAGCGTAGGGGAAGGGGGCTTATTCGGAGAGACCCAGTACTTC. The genes are TRBV9 and TRBJ2-5, with 7 bases lining up with TRBD1. In germline, CDR1 is SGDLS, CDR2 YYNGEE. The CDR3 is 17 residues long. The ends lost 0 bases at V and 4 bases at J; junction bases unmatched: 12.

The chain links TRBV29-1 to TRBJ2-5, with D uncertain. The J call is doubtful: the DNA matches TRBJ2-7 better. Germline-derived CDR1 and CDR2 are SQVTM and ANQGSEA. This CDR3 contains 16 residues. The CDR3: CSVEDAASLSSYEQYF. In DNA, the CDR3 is TGCAGCGTTGAAGATGCCGCATCCTTGAGCTCCTACGAGCAGTACTTC.

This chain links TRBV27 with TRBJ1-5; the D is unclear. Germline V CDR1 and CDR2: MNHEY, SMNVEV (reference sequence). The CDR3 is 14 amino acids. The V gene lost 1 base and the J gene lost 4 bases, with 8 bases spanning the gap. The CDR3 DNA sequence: TGTGCCAGCAGTTTATTAGGGAAGAATCAGCCCCAGCATTTT. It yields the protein CASSLLGKNQPQHF.

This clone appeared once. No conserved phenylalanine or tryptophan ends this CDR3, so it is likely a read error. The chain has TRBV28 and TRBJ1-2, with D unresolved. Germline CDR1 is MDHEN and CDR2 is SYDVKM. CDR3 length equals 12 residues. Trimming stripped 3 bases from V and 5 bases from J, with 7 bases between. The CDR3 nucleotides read TGTGCCAGCAGTTTCTCGGATTATGGCTACACCTCC. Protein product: CASSFSDYGYTS.

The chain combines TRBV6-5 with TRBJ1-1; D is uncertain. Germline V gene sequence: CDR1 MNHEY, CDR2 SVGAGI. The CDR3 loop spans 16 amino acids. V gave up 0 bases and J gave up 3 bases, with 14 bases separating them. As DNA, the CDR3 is TGTGCCAGCAGTTACTCACCCGCACGATGGGACACTGAAGCTTTCTTT. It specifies CASSYSPARWDTEAFF.

The CDR3 DNA follows: TGTGCCAGCAGCTTAGCAGGAAAGGAGCCCTCTATGTGGGAGCAGTACTTC. It yields the protein CASSLAGKEPSMWEQYF. This chain joins TRBV7-6 and TRBJ2-7; D unclear. This CDR3 contains 17 residues. Trimming took 0 bases from V and 7 from J, leaving 22 bases between them. Germline CDR1 reads SGHVS; CDR2 reads FNYEAQ. Combining the CDR3 with reference TRBV7-6 and TRBJ2-7 gives the whole variable domain GAGVSQSPRYKVTKRGQDVALRCDPISGHVSLYWYRQALGQGPEFLTYFNYEAQQDKSGLPNDRFSAERPEGSISTLTIQRTEQRDSAMYRCASSLAGKEPSMWEQYFGPGTRLTVT.

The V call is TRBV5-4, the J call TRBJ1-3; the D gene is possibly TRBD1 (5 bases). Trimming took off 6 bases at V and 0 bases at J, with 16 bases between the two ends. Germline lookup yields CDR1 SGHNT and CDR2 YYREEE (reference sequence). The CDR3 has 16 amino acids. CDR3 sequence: CASTSGGEGSGNTIYF. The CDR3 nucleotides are TGTGCCAGCACCTCGGGGGGGGAAGGCTCTGGAAACACCATATATTTT.

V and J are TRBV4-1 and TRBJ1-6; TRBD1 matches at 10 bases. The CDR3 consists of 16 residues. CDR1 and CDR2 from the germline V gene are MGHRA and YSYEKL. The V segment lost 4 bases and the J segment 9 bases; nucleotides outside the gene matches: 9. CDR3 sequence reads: CASSLLGQGVGSPLHF. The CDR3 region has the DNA TGCGCCAGCAGCCTCTTAGGACAGGGGGTTGGTTCACCCCTCCACTTT.

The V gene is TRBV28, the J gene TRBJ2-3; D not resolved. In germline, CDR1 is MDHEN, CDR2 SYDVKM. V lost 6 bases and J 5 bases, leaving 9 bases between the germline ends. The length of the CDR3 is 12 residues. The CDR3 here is CASRMEGDTQYF. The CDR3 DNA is TGTGCCAGCAGAATGGAAGGAGATACGCAGTATTTT.

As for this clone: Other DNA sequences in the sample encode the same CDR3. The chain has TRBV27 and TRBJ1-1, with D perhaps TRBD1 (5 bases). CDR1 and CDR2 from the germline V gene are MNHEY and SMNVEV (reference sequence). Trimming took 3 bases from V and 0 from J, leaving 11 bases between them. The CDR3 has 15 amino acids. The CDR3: CASSLTGTLNTEAFF. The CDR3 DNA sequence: TGTGCCAGCAGTTTGACCGGGACGTTGAACACTGAAGCTTTCTTT.

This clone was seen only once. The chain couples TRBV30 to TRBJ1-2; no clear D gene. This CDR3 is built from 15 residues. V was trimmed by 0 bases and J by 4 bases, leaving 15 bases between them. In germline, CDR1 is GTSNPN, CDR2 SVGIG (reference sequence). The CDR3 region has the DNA TGTGCCTGGAGTGTAGGGCCGGGCCAAGGCTATGGCTACACCTTC. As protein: CAWSVGPGQGYGYTF.